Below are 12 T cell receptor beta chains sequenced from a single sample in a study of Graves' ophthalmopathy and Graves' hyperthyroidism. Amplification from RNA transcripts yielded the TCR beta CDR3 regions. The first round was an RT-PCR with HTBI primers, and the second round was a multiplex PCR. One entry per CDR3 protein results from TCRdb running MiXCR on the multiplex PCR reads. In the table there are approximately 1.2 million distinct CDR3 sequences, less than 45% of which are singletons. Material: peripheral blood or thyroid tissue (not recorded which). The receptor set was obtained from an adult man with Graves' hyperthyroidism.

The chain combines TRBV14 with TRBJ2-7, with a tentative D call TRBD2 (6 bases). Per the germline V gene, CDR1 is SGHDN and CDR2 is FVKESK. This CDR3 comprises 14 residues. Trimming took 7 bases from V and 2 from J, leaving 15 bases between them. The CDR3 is CASIQQEGPYEQYF. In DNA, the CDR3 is TGTGCCAGCATCCAGCAGGAGGGACCCTACGAGCAGTACTTC.

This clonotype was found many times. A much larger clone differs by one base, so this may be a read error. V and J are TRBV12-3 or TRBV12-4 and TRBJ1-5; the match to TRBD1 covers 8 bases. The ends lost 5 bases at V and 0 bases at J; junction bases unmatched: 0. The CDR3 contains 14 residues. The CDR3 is CASSTGGSNQPQHF. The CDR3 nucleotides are TGTGCCAGCAGTACAGGGGGTAGCAATCAGCCCCAGCATTTT.

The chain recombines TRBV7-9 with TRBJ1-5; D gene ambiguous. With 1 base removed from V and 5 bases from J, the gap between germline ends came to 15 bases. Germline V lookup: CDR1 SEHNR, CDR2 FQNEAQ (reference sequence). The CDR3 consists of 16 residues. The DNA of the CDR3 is TGTGCCAGCAGCTTAGATGTTGGTGGGGAGTATCAGCCCCAGCATTTT. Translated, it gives CASSLDVGGEYQPQHF.

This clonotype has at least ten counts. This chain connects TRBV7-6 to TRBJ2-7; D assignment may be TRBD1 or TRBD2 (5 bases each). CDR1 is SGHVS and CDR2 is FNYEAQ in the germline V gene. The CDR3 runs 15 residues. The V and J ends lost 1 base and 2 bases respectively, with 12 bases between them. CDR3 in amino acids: CASSLEAGRTYEQYF. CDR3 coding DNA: TGTGCCAGCAGCTTAGAAGCAGGGAGAACCTACGAGCAGTACTTC.

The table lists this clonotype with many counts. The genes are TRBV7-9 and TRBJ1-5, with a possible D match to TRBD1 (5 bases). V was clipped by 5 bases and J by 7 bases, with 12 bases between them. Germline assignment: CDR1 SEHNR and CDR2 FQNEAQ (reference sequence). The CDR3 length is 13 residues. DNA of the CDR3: TGTGCCAGCAGCCAGCAGGGTATCCAGCCCCAGCATTTT. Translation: CASSQQGIQPQHF.

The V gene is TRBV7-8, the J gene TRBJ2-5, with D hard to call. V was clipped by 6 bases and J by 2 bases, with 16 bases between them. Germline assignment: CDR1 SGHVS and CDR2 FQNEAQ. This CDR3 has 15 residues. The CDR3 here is CASRPEPRTQETQYF. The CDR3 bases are TGTGCCAGCAGACCAGAGCCCAGGACGCAAGAGACCCAGTACTTC.

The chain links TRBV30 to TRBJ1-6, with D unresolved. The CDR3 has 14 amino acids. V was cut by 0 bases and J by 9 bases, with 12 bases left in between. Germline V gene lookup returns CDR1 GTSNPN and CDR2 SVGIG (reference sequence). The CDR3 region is CAWSVKDPPSPLHF. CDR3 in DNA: TGTGCCTGGAGTGTAAAGGACCCTCCTTCACCCCTCCACTTT.

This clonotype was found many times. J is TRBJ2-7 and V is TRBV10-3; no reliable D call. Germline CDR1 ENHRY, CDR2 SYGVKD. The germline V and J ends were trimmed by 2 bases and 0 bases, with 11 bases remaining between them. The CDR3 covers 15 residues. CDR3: CAISEGEGFSYEQYF. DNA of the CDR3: TGTGCCATCAGTGAGGGGGAAGGCTTCTCCTACGAGCAGTACTTC.

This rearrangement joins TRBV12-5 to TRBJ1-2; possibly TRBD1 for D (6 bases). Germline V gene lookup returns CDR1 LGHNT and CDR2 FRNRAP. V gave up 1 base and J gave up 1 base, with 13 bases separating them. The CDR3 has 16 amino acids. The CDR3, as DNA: TGTGCTAGTGGTTTGGCCCCGGCAGGGGATAACTATGGCTACACCTTC. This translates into CASGLAPAGDNYGYTF.

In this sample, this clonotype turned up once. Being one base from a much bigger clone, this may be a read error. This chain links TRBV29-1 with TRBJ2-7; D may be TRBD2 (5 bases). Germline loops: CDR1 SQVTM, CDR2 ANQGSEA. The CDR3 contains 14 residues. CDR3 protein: CSVEVQDHDYKQYF. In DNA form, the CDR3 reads TGCAGCGTTGAAGTTCAGGACCACGACTACAAGCAGTACTTC.

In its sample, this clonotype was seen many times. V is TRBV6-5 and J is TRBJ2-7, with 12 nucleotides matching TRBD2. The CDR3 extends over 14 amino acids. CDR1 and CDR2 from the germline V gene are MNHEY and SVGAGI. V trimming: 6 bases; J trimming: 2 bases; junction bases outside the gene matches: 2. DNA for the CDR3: TGTGCCAGCAGGAGACTAGCGGGAGCCTACGAGCAGTACTTC. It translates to CASRRLAGAYEQYF.

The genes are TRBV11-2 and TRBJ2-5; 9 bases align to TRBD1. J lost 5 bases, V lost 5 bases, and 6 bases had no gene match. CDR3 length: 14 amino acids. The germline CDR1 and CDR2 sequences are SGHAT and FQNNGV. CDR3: CASSRTGVDETQYF. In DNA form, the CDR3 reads TGTGCCAGCAGCCGGACAGGGGTTGATGAGACCCAGTACTTC. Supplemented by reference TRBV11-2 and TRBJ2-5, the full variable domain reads EAGVAQSPRYKIIEKRQSVAFWCNPISGHATLYWYQQILGQGPKLLIQFQNNGVVDDSQLPKDRFSAERLKGVDSTLKIQPAKLEDSAVYLCASSRTGVDETQYFGPGTRLLVL.